These T cell receptor beta chains were read from a single sample in a study of CD8 T cells in Susac syndrome. Via MiXCR, TCRdb re-called the immunoSEQ multiplex PCR reads, giving one row per CDR3 protein. The data hold a few hundred thousand distinct CDR3 sequences, with 95% observed a single time. The sample consisted of CD4+ T cells from PBMCs. These receptors originate from a human donor with multiple sclerosis. The CDR3 runs from the conserved cysteine through the conserved F or W. D genes are given only for firm matches. The size of a clone is reported for some rows only, either as once, few or many, or as a class for expanded clones.

d_call j_call v_call clone_size cdr3_nt cdr3_aa
TRBD1 TRBJ2-7 TRBV12-3/TRBV12-4 - TGTGCCAGCAGTCCCAGGGACAGGGGGCCCTACGAGCAGTACTTC CASSPRDRGPYEQYF
- TRBJ2-6 TRBV29-1 - TGCAGCGTTGAACGGGCAGGGTCTGGGGCCAACGTCCTGACTTTC CSVERAGSGANVLTF
- TRBJ2-1 TRBV24-1 - TGTGCCACCAGTGATTCACTTCGGACGTCTGAGCAGTTCTTC CATSDSLRTSEQFF
TRBD1 TRBJ2-7 TRBV20-1 - TGCAGTGCGGGACGACAGGGCGAGCAGTACTTC CSAGRQGEQYF
- TRBJ1-1 TRBV29-1 few TGCAGCGTTGCTATGAACACTGAAGCTTTCTTT CSVAMNTEAFF
TRBD1 TRBJ2-7 TRBV29-1 - TGCAGCGTGAAGCCCGGGACAGGGGCCTTAGTCGAGCAGTACTTC CSVKPGTGALVEQYF
TRBD2 TRBJ2-1 TRBV4-1 - TGCGCCAGCAGCCAAGATCTTTGGGCGGGAGTAGGGAATGAGCAGTTCTTC CASSQDLWAGVGNEQFF
- TRBJ2-7 TRBV3-1 - TGTGCCAGCAGCCAAGCCTCGGGCGAGCAGTACTTC CASSQASGEQYF
- TRBJ2-7 TRBV29-1 - TGCAGCGCCCTAGGCGGGACCTACGAGCAGTACTTC CSALGGTYEQYF
- TRBJ2-3 TRBV5-4 once TGTGCCAGCAGCCTAGGGTCCCCTAGCACAGATACGCAGTATTTT CASSLGSPSTDTQYF
- TRBJ1-2 TRBV19 - TGTGCCAGTTCATTTAGCCGGACCGACCTAAAGCGTGGCTATGGCTACACCTTC CASSFSRTDLKRGYGYTF
- TRBJ2-1 TRBV7-3 - TGTGCCAGCAGCTTAACTGGTAGCAACTATGAGCAGTTCTTC CASSLTGSNYEQFF
- TRBJ1-2 TRBV12-3/TRBV12-4 - TGTGCCACCGGACAGTATGGCTACACCTTC CATGQYGYTF
TRBD1 TRBJ2-7 TRBV5-6 - TGTGCCAGCAGCACGGACAGGGGATCGGACGAGCAGTACTTC CASSTDRGSDEQYF
TRBD2 TRBJ2-3 TRBV18 once TGTGCCAGCTCACCTCCTGGCGGGAGCGCAGATACGCAGTATTTT CASSPPGGSADTQYF
TRBD2 TRBJ2-3 TRBV20-1 - TGCAGTGCAATTGGGGGACTAGCGGGCCACACAGATACGCAGTATTTT CSAIGGLAGHTDTQYF
- TRBJ1-5 TRBV20-1 - TGCAGTGCTAGGGAGTCCAGGGGAAATCAGCCCCAGCATTTT CSARESRGNQPQHF
- TRBJ1-6 TRBV6-1 - TGTGCCAGCAAGGGTATGTCACCCCTCCACTTT CASKGMSPLHF
- TRBJ2-3 TRBV20-1 - TGCAGTGCTACCCCGTCCGGAAAAACTATCACAGATACGCAGTATTTT CSATPSGKTITDTQYF
- TRBJ1-2 TRBV29-1 - TGCAGCGTGGAATTCCGCGGCCCCGCCGATGGCTACACCTTC CSVEFRGPADGYTF
- TRBJ2-1 TRBV12-5 - TGTGCTAGTGGTTCCGGGGTTATCAACAATGAGCAGTTCTTC CASGSGVINNEQFF
- TRBJ1-3 TRBV29-1 - TGCAGCGTTGCCGGGGATGGAAACACCATATATTTT CSVAGDGNTIYF
TRBD1 TRBJ1-1 TRBV30 - TGTGCCTGGAGTGACAGGGGGAACACTGAAGCTTTCTTT CAWSDRGNTEAFF
TRBD1 TRBJ2-1 TRBV5-1 - TGCGCCAGCAGCTTGGAACAGGGGAACAATGAGCAGTTCTTC CASSLEQGNNEQFF
TRBD2 TRBJ2-1 TRBV28 - TGTGCCAGCAGTTTTATCGCGGGAGGAGTAGTCAATGAGCAGTTCTTC CASSFIAGGVVNEQFF
- TRBJ1-1 TRBV25-1 - TGTGCCAGCAGTAAAGGGGTAAGGGTCACTGAAGCTTTCTTT CASSKGVRVTEAFF
- TRBJ1-3 TRBV10-3 - TGTGCCATCAGTGAGACACGGTCTGGAAACACCATATATTTT CAISETRSGNTIYF
- TRBJ2-7 TRBV29-1 - TGCAGCGTTGCGTCGTTGCACTCCTACGAGCAGTACTTC CSVASLHSYEQYF
TRBD2 TRBJ2-1 TRBV20-1 - TGCAGCCCGGGGGGGAATACCTACAATGAGCAGTTCTTC CSPGGNTYNEQFF
- TRBJ1-5 TRBV15 - TGTGCCACCAGCAGAGATCCCACGGAGCCCCAGCATTTT CATSRDPTEPQHF
TRBD1 TRBJ2-5 TRBV5-1 - TGCGCCAGCAGCGTGGGACAGGGTTTAGGTCGGACCCAGTACTTC CASSVGQGLGRTQYF
- TRBJ1-2 TRBV20-1 once TGCAGTGCTATGGGCGACGGCTATGGCTACACCTTC CSAMGDGYGYTF
- TRBJ1-2 TRBV30 - TGTGCCTGGGGCCTCCCCGCCGGGTATGGCTACACCTTC CAWGLPAGYGYTF
TRBD1 TRBJ1-2 TRBV9 - TGTGCCAGCAGCGTAGTTGGGACAGGGGGAGGTGGATATGGCTACACCTTC CASSVVGTGGGGYGYTF
- TRBJ2-1 TRBV29-1 - TGCAGCGTTCTAAAGGACAGTAATGAGCAGTTCTTC CSVLKDSNEQFF
- TRBJ1-5 TRBV20-1 - TGCAGTGCTAGAGATCCCCGGAGCTATCAGCCCCAGCATTTT CSARDPRSYQPQHF
- TRBJ1-1 TRBV12-3/TRBV12-4 once TGTGCCAGCAGTTTTGAGGGAAACACTGAAGCTTTCTTT CASSFEGNTEAFF
- TRBJ2-2 TRBV7-8 - TGTGCCAGCAGCTCGGTCGCAGGGAACACCGGGGAGCTGTTTTTT CASSSVAGNTGELFF
- TRBJ1-2 TRBV3-1 - TGTGCCAGCAGCCAAGATTTGTCACCAACCTATGGCTACACCTTC CASSQDLSPTYGYTF
TRBD1 TRBJ1-1 TRBV12-3/TRBV12-4 - TGTGCCAGCAGTTTATGGGACAGGGGTTCGGCTGAAGCTTTCTTT CASSLWDRGSAEAFF
- TRBJ1-5 TRBV7-9 - TGTGCCAGCAGCTTAATAGGGAAGGGCCAGCCCCAGCATTTT CASSLIGKGQPQHF
TRBD2 TRBJ2-7 TRBV7-9 - TGTGCCAGCAGCCTTAATCCTAGCGGGGCCGACGAGCAGTACTTC CASSLNPSGADEQYF
TRBD1 TRBJ2-3 TRBV12-3/TRBV12-4 - TGTGCCAGCCGGGACAGGACCCGAGATACGCAGTATTTT CASRDRTRDTQYF
- TRBJ2-4 TRBV7-2 - TGTGCCAGCAGCTTAGGCCCAGGCAATGGCATTCAGTACTTC CASSLGPGNGIQYF
- TRBJ2-1 TRBV3-1 - TGTGCCAGCAGCCAAGAAGGGTGGTTGCAGTTCTTC CASSQEGWLQFF
TRBD1 TRBJ2-7 TRBV29-1 - TGCAGCGTTGAAGCGACCGGGACAGGCATTTACGAGCAGTACTTC CSVEATGTGIYEQYF
- TRBJ1-2 TRBV9 - TGTGCCAGCAGCGTATCGACAGCCTCTAACTATGGCTACACCTTC CASSVSTASNYGYTF
- TRBJ2-3 TRBV29-1 - TGCAGCGTTGTGGGGGAGGACCCCCGAAGGTATTTT CSVVGEDPRRYF
TRBD2 TRBJ2-1 TRBV2 - TGTGCCAGCAGTGAAACTAGCGGGAGAATCGGGGAGCAGTTCTTC CASSETSGRIGEQFF
- TRBJ2-2 TRBV20-1 - TGCAGCGCTAGGGGTGGCGGAGGCACCGGGGAGCTGTTTTTT CSARGGGGTGELFF
TRBD1 TRBJ1-1 TRBV29-1 - TGCAGCGCCCTATGGACAGGACAGAACACTGAAGCTTTCTTT CSALWTGQNTEAFF
TRBD1 TRBJ1-2 TRBV30 - TGTGCCTGGAGACCTTACAGGGGAGGCTACACCTTC CAWRPYRGGYTF
TRBD1 TRBJ1-2 TRBV28 - TGTGCCAGCAGTTTATGGGCCCCATCCGGGACAGGGGCGAATCCAAGCGGCTACACCTTC CASSLWAPSGTGANPSGYTF
- TRBJ2-3 TRBV28 - TGTGCCAGCACAAATTTAGCGGATACGCAGTATTTT CASTNLADTQYF
- TRBJ2-7 TRBV12-3/TRBV12-4 - TGTGCCAGCAGTAATCACGGCGAGCAGTACTTC CASSNHGEQYF